This T cell receptor beta chain was found in a study of blood T cell repertoires in COVID-19. Study-wide background: Samples came from the United States, Italy and Spain, spanning acute and convalescent COVID-19. T cells, B-cell-depleted T cells, or PBMCs supplied cDNA or gDNA.

The CDR3 loop spans 16 amino acids. J was trimmed by 1 base and V by 5 bases; bases with no gene match: 7. Germline values: CDR1 MDHEN, CDR2 SYDVKM. The authors' processing: From reference gene primer amplification, estimates of nucleated cell counts were derived. The method was immunoSEQ multiplex PCR; TCRdb's version includes in-frame clones alone and lacks a portion of them. V and J calls and clone size are given by that table; D and trimming were obtained from the DNA. The table includes 80,000 to 95,000 clones, around four fifths detected once. Input material: peripheral blood. The receptor was isolated from a woman of 80 years or more with acute or convalescent COVID-19. The chain carries TRBV28 and TRBJ1-5, with TRBD1 identical over 8 bases. CDR3 amino acids: CASSTQRTGSNQPQHF. CDR3 coding DNA: TGTGCCAGCAGTACTCAGAGGACAGGGAGCAATCAGCCCCAGCATTTT.